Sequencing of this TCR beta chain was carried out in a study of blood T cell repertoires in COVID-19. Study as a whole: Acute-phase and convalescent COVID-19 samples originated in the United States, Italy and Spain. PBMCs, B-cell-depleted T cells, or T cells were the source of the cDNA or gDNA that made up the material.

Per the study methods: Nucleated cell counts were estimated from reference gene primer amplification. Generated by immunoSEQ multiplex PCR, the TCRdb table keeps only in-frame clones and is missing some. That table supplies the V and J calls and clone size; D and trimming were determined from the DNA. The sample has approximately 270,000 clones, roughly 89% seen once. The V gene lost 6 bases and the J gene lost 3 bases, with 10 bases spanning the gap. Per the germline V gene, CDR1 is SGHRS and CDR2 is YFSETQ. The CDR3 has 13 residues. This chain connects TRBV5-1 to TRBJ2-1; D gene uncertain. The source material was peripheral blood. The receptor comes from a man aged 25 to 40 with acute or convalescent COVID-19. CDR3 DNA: TGCGCCAGCAACTCGGAGATCTACAATGAGCAGTTCTTC. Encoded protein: CASNSEIYNEQFF.